These 25 T cell receptor beta chains came from one sample sequenced in a study of Graves' ophthalmopathy and Graves' hyperthyroidism (dated by TCRdb to the late 2010s). The sequencer listed for this sample is Illumina HiSeq 2000. For repertoire sequencing, TCR beta CDR3 regions were amplified from RNA transcripts. A first-round RT-PCR used HTBI primers with the Qiagen OneStep RT-PCR kit, followed by a second-round multiplex PCR, size selection and purification. TCRdb redid the processing of the public reads, applying fastp at Q25 and MiXCR, and retained in-frame beta chains. Rows are combined by CDR3 protein, so each entry shows the most common genes and DNA. Within this sample are hundreds of thousands of distinct CDR3 sequences, with 13% to 15% of them counted one time only. 8% to 10% of the sample is in the top ten clones. Sequenced sample: blood. The source of these receptors is a woman aged 30 to 39 with Graves' ophthalmopathy. Donor details come from another sample of the same person, matched by shared clones.

The V gene is TRBV25-1, the J gene TRBJ1-1; D uncertain. Germline values: CDR1 MGHDK, CDR2 SYGVNS. V was cut by 1 base and J by 5 bases, with 8 bases left in between. The CDR3 consists of 13 residues. CDR3 coding DNA: TGTGCCAGCAGTGAATCAGGAGAGACTGAAGCTTTCTTT. Its protein is CASSESGETEAFF.

Ten or more counts support this clonotype. V usage is TRBV6-1 and J usage is TRBJ2-7; D is unresolved. The germline V and J ends were trimmed by 6 bases and 7 bases, with 19 bases remaining between them. This CDR3 comprises 14 residues. Germline CDR1 and CDR2: MNHNS and SASEGT. This chain's CDR3 is CASRRHGYSGEQYF. CDR3 in DNA: TGTGCCAGCAGGAGACACGGCTATTCTGGTGAGCAGTACTTC.

In its sample, this clonotype was seen many times. The rearrangement uses TRBV18 and TRBJ1-2, with unresolved D. V was trimmed by 3 bases and J by 8 bases, leaving 16 bases between them. Germline CDR1 KGHSH, CDR2 LQKENI. This CDR3 comprises 14 residues. CDR3 region: CASSPTFTPRGYTF. The CDR3 bases are TGTGCCAGCTCACCTACCTTTACTCCCCGAGGCTACACCTTC.

Points on this clonotype: One end of the junction does not line up with germline, which may come from a read error. The V gene is TRBV4-1, the J gene TRBJ1-5; D unclear. Germline assignment: CDR1 MGHRA and CDR2 YSYEKL. The CDR3 runs 13 residues. The CDR3 bases are TGCGCCAGCAGCCAAGCCAGCAATCAGCCCCTGCATTTT. Translating gives CASSQASNQPLHF.

The rearrangement uses TRBV4-3 and TRBJ2-3; 14 nucleotides agree with TRBD2. The CDR3 is made up of 20 amino acids. CDR1 and CDR2 (germline): LGHNA, YSLEER. The ends lost 3 bases at V and 1 base at J; junction bases unmatched: 12. The CDR3 coding sequence is TGCGCCAGCAGCCAGTTTCCGGGACTAGCGGGAGCGCGTGGCACAGATACGCAGTATTTT. This gives the protein CASSQFPGLAGARGTDTQYF.

This clonotype came up many times. The V call is TRBV6-1, the J call TRBJ2-4, with 7 bases that match TRBD2. V trimming: 7 bases; J trimming: 0 bases; junction bases outside the gene matches: 12. In germline, CDR1 is MNHNS, CDR2 SASEGT. This CDR3 comprises 17 residues. The CDR3 bases are TGTGCCAGCATGCGACTAGCCGGATCCCTAGCCAAAAACATTCAGTACTTC. This sequence encodes CASMRLAGSLAKNIQYF.

This clonotype was recorded at least ten times. The chain combines TRBV6-5 with TRBJ2-2, with D possibly TRBD1 on 6 matching bases. Germline V lookup: CDR1 MNHEY, CDR2 SVGAGI. Trimming cost V 6 bases and J 1 base, with 18 bases left between them. The length of the CDR3 is 17 residues. This CDR3 is CASSYNTGPKNTGELFF. CDR3 coding DNA: TGTGCCAGCAGCTACAATACAGGGCCTAAGAACACCGGGGAGCTGTTTTTT.

This clonotype was picked up many times. The chain uses TRBV28 and TRBJ2-7, with 7 positions matching TRBD1. This CDR3 is 16 amino acids long. Germline V gene data show CDR1 as MDHEN and CDR2 as SYDVKM. After removal of 6 bases from V and 4 bases from J, the junction contained 15 bases not matched to a gene. CDR3 region: CASSGSAGTEGYEQYF. CDR3 nucleotides: TGTGCCAGCAGCGGGTCCGCCGGGACAGAAGGGTACGAGCAGTACTTC.

A note on this clonotype: The junction departs from germline at one end; a sequencing error may be responsible. The J gene is TRBJ1-3, the V gene TRBV6-1; 7 bases map to TRBD1. Germline CDR1 and CDR2: MNHNS and SASEGT. The CDR3 covers 14 residues. Written as DNA, the CDR3 is TGTGCCAGCAGTGGGACAGGATATGGATACACCATATATTTT. Protein: CASSGTGYGYTIYF.

Points on this clonotype: As the CDR3 is not closed by the conserved phenylalanine or tryptophan, this likely results from a read error. The rearrangement links TRBV6-5 to TRBJ2-7; TRBD2 aligns across 10 bases. The CDR3 covers 15 residues. Germline V lookup: CDR1 MNHEY, CDR2 SVGAGI. The CDR3 here is CASSHSSGSSYEQYL. CDR3 nucleotide sequence: TGTGCCAGCAGTCACTCTAGCGGGAGCTCCTACGAGCAGTACTTG.

On this clonotype: One base away lies a much larger clone, so this may be a sequencing read error. The chain joins TRBV6-5 to TRBJ1-2; TRBD1 might be the D (5 bases). From germline, CDR1 is MNHEY and CDR2 SVGAGI. The CDR3 contains 14 residues. CDR3 residues: CASSYSAGVWGYSF. DNA for the CDR3: TGTGCCAGCAGTTACTCGGCCGGGGTGTGGGGCTACAGCTTC.

Note on this clonotype: A clone one base away is much larger, so this may be a read error. This chain links TRBV30 with TRBJ1-1; D is uncertain. CDR1 is GTSNPN and CDR2 is SVGIG in the germline V gene (reference sequence). This CDR3 contains 13 residues. With 1 base removed from V and 1 base from J, the gap between germline ends came to 7 bases. The CDR3 sequence is CAWSASGNTEAFF. CDR3 bases: TGTGCCTGGAGTGCGTCAGGGAACACTGAAGCTTTCTTT.

Ten or more counts support this clonotype. The V and J genes are TRBV24-1 and TRBJ1-2; D remains unclear. Germline V lookup: CDR1 KGHDR, CDR2 SFDVKD. V shed 4 bases and J shed 5 bases, with 10 bases lying between them. CDR3 length: 13 amino acids. DNA of the CDR3: TGTGCCACCAGTGAAGGGATTAGTTATGGCTACACCTTC. Its protein is CATSEGISYGYTF.

This clonotype was seen repeatedly, ten times or more. The chain recombines TRBV10-3 with TRBJ1-5; D unclear. The V gene's germline CDR1 is ENHRY and CDR2 SYGVKD. This CDR3 region has 13 residues. V shed 7 bases and J shed 6 bases, with 13 bases lying between them. The CDR3 DNA follows: TGTGCCATCAATGCAAAGGCGAGTCAGCCCCAGCATTTT. Amino acid sequence: CAINAKASQPQHF.

The sample holds many counts of this clonotype. The gene calls are TRBV19 and TRBJ1-2, with D tentatively TRBD1 (5 bases). CDR1 is LNHDA and CDR2 is SQIVND in the germline V gene (reference sequence). V lost 3 bases and J 1 base, leaving 12 bases between the germline ends. The CDR3 sequence is 15 residues long. The CDR3 region is CASSIRDGFNYGYTF. CDR3 in DNA: TGTGCCAGTAGTATTCGGGACGGGTTTAACTATGGCTACACCTTC.

This sequence joins TRBV12-3 or TRBV12-4 and TRBJ1-2, with D unresolved. This CDR3 has 14 residues. V was cut by 5 bases and J by 2 bases, with 12 bases left in between. CDR3 nucleotides: TGTGCCAGCAGTGGGGTTCGTCCGAACTATGGCTACACCTTC. This codes for CASSGVRPNYGYTF.

In this sample, this clonotype turned up once. The chain links TRBV20-1 to TRBJ1-1, with D possibly being TRBD1 (5 bases). The V gene lost 5 bases and the J gene lost 6 bases, with 22 bases spanning the gap. The CDR3 covers 15 residues. Germline V gene lookup returns CDR1 DFQATT and CDR2 SNEGSKA (reference sequence). The CDR3 region is CSAEGPNSGTAEAFF. Written as DNA, the CDR3 is TGCAGTGCTGAGGGACCTAACAGTGGGACCGCTGAAGCTTTCTTT.

This clonotype showed up many times. The rearrangement links TRBV13 to TRBJ1-3, with D unclear. The CDR3 consists of 15 residues. CDR1 is PRHDT and CDR2 is FYEKMQ in the germline V gene (reference sequence). Trimming took off 6 bases at V and 1 base at J, with 13 bases between the two ends. CDR3 bases: TGTGCCAGCAGTCTTCAAACAGTATCTGGAAACACCATATATTTT. Amino acids: CASSLQTVSGNTIYF.

The chain is built from TRBV4-1 and TRBJ2-2, with 8 bases matching TRBD1. Unmatched junction bases numbered 5, after V lost 2 bases and J lost 3 bases. Per the germline V gene, CDR1 is MGHRA and CDR2 is YSYEKL. The CDR3 is made up of 16 amino acids. CDR3 coding DNA: TGCGCCAGCAGCCAAACGACAGGGGTCGACACCGGGGAGCTGTTTTTT. This translates into CASSQTTGVDTGELFF.

This clonotype was picked up many times. The rearrangement uses TRBV6-2 or TRBV6-3 and TRBJ1-1, with D tentatively TRBD1 (6 bases). From germline, CDR1 is MNHEY and CDR2 SVGEGT. The CDR3 consists of 11 residues. The V end lost 6 bases, the J end lost 8 bases, and 10 bases lay between the germline ends. In DNA form, the CDR3 reads TGTGCCAGCAGAAAAGGACAGGAAGCTTTCTTT. Translation: CASRKGQEAFF.

This clonotype was picked up many times. The gene calls are TRBV7-6 and TRBJ1-2; D is ambiguous. Trimming removed 5 bases at V and 5 bases at J, with 18 bases between. Germline V gene sequence: CDR1 SGHVS, CDR2 FNYEAQ. This CDR3 is 15 amino acids long. CDR3 in DNA: TGTGCCAGCAGCCCCAGTCGGGAAATTGGGTATGGCTACACCTTC. This sequence encodes CASSPSREIGYGYTF.

The J gene is TRBJ2-2, the V gene TRBV14; 8 nucleotides match TRBD1. With V trimmed by 8 bases and J by 0 bases, 5 bases remained unmatched. From germline, CDR1 is SGHDN and CDR2 FVKESK. This CDR3 comprises 15 residues. The CDR3 bases are TGTGCCAGCCGCTTGGGACAGGCGAACACCGGGGAGCTGTTTTTT. Translating gives CASRLGQANTGELFF.

This clonotype was seen repeatedly, ten times or more. The chain joins TRBV12-3 or TRBV12-4 to TRBJ1-1; TRBD1 is a possible D gene (5 bases). There are 11 residues in the CDR3. V lost 8 bases to trimming and J lost 4 bases, with 8 bases between them. CDR3 sequence (DNA): TGTGCCAGCGGGGCCGGCACTGAAGCTTTCTTT. Amino acids: CASGAGTEAFF.

This clonotype showed up many times. Written as DNA, the CDR3 is TGCAGCGTTGGGGACAGTCCGCAAGAGACCCAGTACTTC. Translating gives CSVGDSPQETQYF. The J gene is TRBJ2-5, the V gene TRBV29-1, with 7 bases identical to TRBD1. CDR1 is SQVTM, CDR2 ANQGSEA, per germline. The CDR3 runs 13 residues. The J segment lost 2 bases and the V segment lost 4 bases, leaving 4 bases of the junction unmatched.

The sample holds many counts of this clonotype. V usage is TRBV2 and J usage is TRBJ2-5, with D maybe TRBD1 (5 bases). The ends were cut back, 7 bases at V and 9 bases at J, with 21 bases in the middle. The CDR3 runs to 14 residues. Germline values: CDR1 SNHLY, CDR2 FYNNEI. The CDR3 bases are TGTGCCAGCACCGCGCCAGGGCTATCTGCGTCCCAGTACTTC. It encodes CASTAPGLSASQYF.